The 16 T cell receptor beta chains in this list originate from one sample, sequenced in a study of tumor and adjacent non-tumor tissue in lung cancer. Three rounds of nested PCR, following a modified ARM-PCR protocol, produced the TCRbeta library. TCRdb recomputed calls from the multiplex PCR reads with MiXCR, one row per CDR3 protein. The sample contains tens of thousands of distinct CDR3 sequences, 75% to 90% of which appear only once. RNA was extracted from bulk tissue without any cell sorting. Material: lung tumor tissue. Receptors originate from a woman between 45 and 65 years old with non-small cell lung cancer.

Comment on this clonotype: It is likely a read error, because the conserved phenylalanine at the end of the CDR3 is missing. This chain uses TRBV4-1 with TRBJ2-3, with 7 bases fitting TRBD1. Germline CDR1 MGHRA, CDR2 YSYEKL. The CDR3 contains 20 residues. The CDR3 sequence is CASSQDPRIPGQASTDTQYL. CDR3 nucleotide sequence: TGCGCCAGTAGCCAAGATCCCCGTATACCCGGACAGGCTAGCACAGATACGCAGTATCTT.

Details on this clonotype: The junction departs from germline at one end; a sequencing error may be responsible. The rearrangement links TRBV12-3 or TRBV12-4 to TRBJ1-6; D uncertain. The CDR3 has 14 residues. As DNA, the CDR3 is TGTGCCAGCAGTATAACCGAGGCAAATTCAGCCCTCCACTTT. Translating gives CASSITEANSALHF.

About this clonotype itself: The junction does not match germline at one end; this may be a read error. CDR3 sequence reads: CASSQGQGSEKLFF. The CDR3 region has the DNA TGTGCAAGCAGCCAGGGACAGGGTAGTGAAAAACTGTTTTTT. The chain couples TRBV4-2 to TRBJ1-4; 9 bases agree with TRBD1. The CDR3 is 14 residues long. Per the germline V gene, CDR1 is LGHNA and CDR2 is YNFKEQ.

For this clonotype: An end of the junction differs from the germline gene, which may be a read error. The chain couples TRBV4-2 to TRBJ2-3; TRBD1 might be the D (5 bases). CDR3 length: 16 residues. The germline V gene encodes CDR1 LGHNA and CDR2 YNFKEQ. The CDR3 reads CASNNDLERATDTHYF. The CDR3 DNA is TGTGCCAGCAACAACGATCTCGAGAGAGCGACAGATACGCATTATTTT.

The rearrangement joins TRBV6-1 to TRBJ2-1; TRBD1 matches at 8 bases. The J segment lost 16 bases and the V segment lost 9 bases, leaving 26 bases of the junction unmatched. This CDR3 is 16 amino acids long. Per the germline V gene, CDR1 is MNHNS and CDR2 is SASEGT. CDR3 DNA: TGTGCCAGTAGCGCTCCAGGGGGCGGAGAGATCAATGTGCAATTCTTC. Amino acid sequence: CASSAPGGGEINVQFF.

As regards this clonotype: A read error may account for a junction end that differs from germline. V and J are TRBV12-3 or TRBV12-4 and TRBJ1-1; 7 positions match TRBD1. The CDR3 length is 15 residues. CDR3 nucleotide sequence: TGTGCTAGCAGTTTGGGCAGGGGGGCGAACACTGAAGCTTTCTTT. Encoded protein: CASSLGRGANTEAFF.

In the case of this clonotype: The junction departs from the called germline gene at one end, perhaps through a read error. The DNA of the CDR3 is TGTGCCAGCAGTTACCGGGGTCTCTACGAGCAGTGGTTC. Translation gives CASSYRGLYEQWF. This chain links TRBV6-5 with TRBJ2-7, with D possibly being TRBD2 (5 bases). The CDR3 sequence is 13 residues long. Looked up from germline, CDR1 is MNHEY and CDR2 is SVGAGI.

This clonotype was recorded once. One end of the junction fails to match germline, which may point to a read error. V is TRBV4-1 and J is TRBJ2-6; 8 nucleotides match TRBD1. Germline CDR1 MGHRA, CDR2 YSYEKL. This CDR3 region has 16 residues. In nucleotides, the CDR3 is TGCGCCAGCAGCCAAGGGACAGGGACCGGGGCCAACCTCCTGACTTTC. This translates into CASSQGTGTGANLLTF.

Note on this clonotype: The conserved closing phenylalanine or tryptophan is absent in this CDR3, likely reflecting a read error. CDR3 loop: CSAPGTSGSRGTQYN. Here the CDR3 DNA reads TGCAGTGCCCCCGGGACTAGCGGGAGTCGGGGTACGCAGTATAAT. The chain links TRBV20-1 to TRBJ2-3, with 14 bases that match TRBD2. The CDR3 is 15 residues long. The J segment lost 8 bases and the V segment lost 6 bases, leaving 10 bases of the junction unmatched. CDR1 is DFQATT, CDR2 SNEGSKA, per germline (reference sequence).

For this clonotype: An end of the junction differs from the germline gene, which may be a read error. The J gene is TRBJ2-1, the V gene TRBV6-6; possible D gene TRBD1, 6 bases. Germline CDR1 is MNHNY and CDR2 is SVGAGI (reference sequence). The CDR3 has 14 residues. The CDR3 bases are TGTGCCAGCAGTTACGGGGGCCCTAAGGATGAGCATTTCTTC. It yields the protein CASSYGGPKDEHFF.

Details on this clonotype: An end of the junction does not agree with germline; a read error may underlie this. The rearrangement links TRBV6-2 or TRBV6-3 to TRBJ2-4, with a weak D call TRBD1 (6 bases). The CDR3 is 13 residues long. Looked up from germline, CDR1 is MNHEY and CDR2 is SVGEGT. This CDR3 reads CASGGQHLSIQYF. In DNA form, the CDR3 reads TGTGCCAGCGGAGGACAGCACCTAAGCATTCAGTATTTC.

Concerning this clonotype: One junction end does not reproduce the germline sequence, and a read error may be involved. This chain links TRBV12-3 or TRBV12-4 with TRBJ2-7; D gene uncertain. This CDR3 is built from 14 residues. The CDR3 loop reads CASSKDMEPYKQYF. The CDR3 DNA follows: TGTGCCAGCAGTAAAGACATGGAACCCTACAAGCAGTACTTC.

This clonotype was seen a few times. At one end the junction does not follow the germline gene, possibly because of a read error. The chain recombines TRBV28 with TRBJ2-1, with a tentative D call TRBD2 (6 bases). CDR3 length: 16 amino acids. Per the germline V gene, CDR1 is MDHEN and CDR2 is SYDVKM. The CDR3 DNA reads TGTACCAGCACCTCTCTGGGGGGTAGCTCCTACAATGAGCAGGTCTTC. This encodes CTSTSLGGSSYNEQVF.

The rearrangement uses TRBV6-6 and TRBJ2-5; 7 nucleotides align to TRBD2. Germline CDR1 reads MNHNY; CDR2 reads SVGAGI (reference sequence). CDR3 length: 14 amino acids. This CDR3 reads CTSSYPGRAETQYF. CDR3 nucleotide sequence: TGTACTAGCAGTTATCCAGGGAGGGCGGAGACCCAGTACTTC.

This clonotype has more than one count but fewer than ten. Since a much larger clone is just one base distant, this may be a read error. V and J are TRBV13 and TRBJ2-7, with 8 bases that match TRBD2. The CDR3 totals 16 residues. Germline V gene data show CDR1 as PRHDT and CDR2 as FYEKMQ (reference sequence). The CDR3 loop is CAGSYSPGLGRYEQYF. DNA for the CDR3: TGTGCCGGCAGCTACTCACCGGGACTAGGACGATACGAGCAGTACTTC. Looking up the rest from reference TRBV13 and TRBJ2-7 gives the full variable domain: AAGVIQSPRHLIKEKRETATLKCYPIPRHDTVYWYQQGPGQDPQFLISFYEKMQSDKGSIPDRFSAQQFSDYHSELNMSSLELGDSALYFCAGSYSPGLGRYEQYFGPGTRLTVT.

This clonotype was seen only a few times. In nucleotides, the CDR3 is TGCAGTGCTAGATATCGGGCGGGGGGCTGGTACGAGCAGTACTTC. It is translated as CSARYRAGGWYEQYF. The rearrangement uses TRBV20-1 and TRBJ2-7, with TRBD2 matching 8 bases. The CDR3 runs 15 residues. Germline CDR1 DFQATT, CDR2 SNEGSKA (reference sequence). Unmatched junction bases numbered 10, after V lost 2 bases and J lost 4 bases.